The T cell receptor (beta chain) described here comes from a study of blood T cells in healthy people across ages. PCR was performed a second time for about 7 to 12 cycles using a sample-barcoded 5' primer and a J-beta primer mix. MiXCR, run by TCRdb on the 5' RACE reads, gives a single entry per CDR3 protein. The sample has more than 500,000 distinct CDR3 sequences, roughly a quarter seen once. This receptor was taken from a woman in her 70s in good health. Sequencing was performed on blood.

The DNA of the CDR3 is TGTGCCAGCAGTGTCCACACAGACAATGAGCAGTTCTTC. It encodes CASSVHTDNEQFF. The J gene is TRBJ2-1, the V gene TRBV6-1; no firm D call. The germline V and J ends were trimmed by 4 bases and 5 bases, with 9 bases remaining between them. The CDR3 spans 13 residues. Germline CDR1 and CDR2: MNHNS and SASEGT.